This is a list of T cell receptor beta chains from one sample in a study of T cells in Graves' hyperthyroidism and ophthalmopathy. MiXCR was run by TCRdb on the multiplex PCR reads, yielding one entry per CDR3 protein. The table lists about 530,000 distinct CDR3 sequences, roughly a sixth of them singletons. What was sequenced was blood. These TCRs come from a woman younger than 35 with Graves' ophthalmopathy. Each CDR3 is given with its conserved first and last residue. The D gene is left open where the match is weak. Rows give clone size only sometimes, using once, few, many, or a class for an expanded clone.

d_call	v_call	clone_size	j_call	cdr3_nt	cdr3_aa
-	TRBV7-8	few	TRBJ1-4	TGTGCCAGCAGCCTCCCACGGACCCTAAATGAAAAACTGTTTTTT	CASSLPRTLNEKLFF
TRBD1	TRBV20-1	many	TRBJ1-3	TGCAGTGCCCCAATTAGGGGGCGAGGGAACACCATATATTTT	CSAPIRGRGNTIYF
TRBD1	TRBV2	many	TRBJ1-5	TGTGCCAGCAGTGGGACAGGTGATTATAGCAATCAGCCCCAGCATTTT	CASSGTGDYSNQPQHF
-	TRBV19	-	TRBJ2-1	TGTGCCAGTAGTATTGTTGAGGCTGGAGAGCAGTTCTTC	CASSIVEAGEQFF
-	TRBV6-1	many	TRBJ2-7	TGTGCCAGCACCCAACGGGGGAGCGGCTCCTACGAGCAGTACTTC	CASTQRGSGSYEQYF
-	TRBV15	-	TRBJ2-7	TGTGCCACCAGCAGTCCCAACCCGGGGACCTACGAGCAGTACTTC	CATSSPNPGTYEQYF
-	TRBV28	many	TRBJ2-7	TGTGCCAGCAGCCATCCAGAGGGTGTGGAGCAGTACTTC	CASSHPEGVEQYF
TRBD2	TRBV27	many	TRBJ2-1	TGTGCCAGCGGAGATTATTGGACTAGCGGGAGTAATGAGCAGTTCTTC	CASGDYWTSGSNEQFF
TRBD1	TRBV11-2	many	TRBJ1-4	TGTGCCAGCAGCTACGGACAGGGGAGCGGTGAAAAACTGTTTTTT	CASSYGQGSGEKLFF
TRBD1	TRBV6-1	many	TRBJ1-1	TGTGCCAGCAGTGGCCGGGGACAGATGAACACTGAAGCTTTCTTT	CASSGRGQMNTEAFF
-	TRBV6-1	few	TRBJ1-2	TGTGCCAGCAGTGCTAGTACGGAGGAGTATGGCTACACCTTC	CASSASTEEYGYTF